The clone carrying this T cell receptor beta chain was detected a few times. The data stem from a study of regulatory T cells in long-lasting Graves disease. Researchers made TCR beta libraries by using iRepertoire HTBI primers and running Arm-PCR on CDR3 regions. TCRdb recomputed calls from the multiplex PCR reads with MiXCR, one row per CDR3 protein. Of some 560,000 distinct CDR3 sequences in the sample, about 16% were seen once. This sample's time point: newly diagnosed GD, antithyroid drugs for less than 3 months. PBMC-derived RNA was used for the TCR library. This sample was shared with a second study, whose subject was T cells in Graves' hyperthyroidism and ophthalmopathy.

This receptor was identified in a woman aged 35-65 years with Graves disease. The sequences come from peripheral blood mononuclear cells (PBMCs), collected at new diagnosis, from a patient treated with antithyroid drugs.

The CDR3 protein is CASSPPADPYQNEQFF. The CDR3 DNA reads as TGTGCCAGCAGCCCCCCCGCAGACCCATACCAAAATGAGCAGTTCTTC. The rearrangement joins TRBV11-2 to TRBJ2-1; D is undetermined. Germline V CDR1 and CDR2: SGHAT, FQNNGV. Trimming removed 5 bases at V and 7 bases at J, with 21 bases between. This CDR3 spans 16 amino acids.